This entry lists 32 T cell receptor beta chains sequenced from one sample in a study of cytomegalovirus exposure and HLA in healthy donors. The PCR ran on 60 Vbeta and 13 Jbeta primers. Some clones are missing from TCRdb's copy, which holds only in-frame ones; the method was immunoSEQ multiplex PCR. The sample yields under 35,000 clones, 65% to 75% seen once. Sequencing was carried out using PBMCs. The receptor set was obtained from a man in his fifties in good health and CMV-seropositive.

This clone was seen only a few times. The CDR3 loop reads CAISEDLQEYEQYF. For the CDR3, the DNA is TGTGCCATCAGTGAGGACTTACAGGAATACGAGCAGTACTTC. This rearrangement joins TRBV10-3 to TRBJ2-7, with D possibly matching TRBD1 (5 bases). Germline assignment: CDR1 ENHRY and CDR2 SYGVKD. The CDR3 runs 14 residues. Trimming cost V 2 bases and J 4 bases, with 12 bases left between them.

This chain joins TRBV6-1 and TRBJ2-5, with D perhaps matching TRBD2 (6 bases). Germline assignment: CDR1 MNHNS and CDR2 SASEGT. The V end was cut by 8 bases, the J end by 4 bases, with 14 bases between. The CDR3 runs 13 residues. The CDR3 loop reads CASGPRELETQYF. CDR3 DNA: TGTGCCAGCGGGCCTCGGGAGTTAGAGACCCAGTACTTC.

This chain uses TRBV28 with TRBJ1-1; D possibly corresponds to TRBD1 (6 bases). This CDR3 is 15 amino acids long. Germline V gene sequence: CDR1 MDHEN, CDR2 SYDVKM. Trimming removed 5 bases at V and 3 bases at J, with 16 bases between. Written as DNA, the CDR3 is TGTGCCAGCAGTCACTACAGGGAAGGGGACACTGAAGCTTTCTTT. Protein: CASSHYREGDTEAFF.

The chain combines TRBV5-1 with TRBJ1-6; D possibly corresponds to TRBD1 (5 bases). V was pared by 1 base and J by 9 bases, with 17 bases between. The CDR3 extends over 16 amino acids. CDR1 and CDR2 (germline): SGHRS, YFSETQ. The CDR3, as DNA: TGCGCCAGCAGCTTGTCGGAGGGGCTAAATCCTTCACCCCTCCACTTT. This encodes CASSLSEGLNPSPLHF.

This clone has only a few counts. The CDR3 sequence: CAWSDARDQPQHF. In nucleotides, the CDR3 is TGTGCCTGGAGTGATGCACGGGATCAGCCCCAGCATTTT. This chain joins TRBV30 and TRBJ1-5, with D hard to call. The V gene's germline CDR1 is GTSNPN and CDR2 SVGIG (reference sequence). V was shortened by 1 base and J by 5 bases, with 9 bases between the two germline ends. CDR3 length: 13 residues.

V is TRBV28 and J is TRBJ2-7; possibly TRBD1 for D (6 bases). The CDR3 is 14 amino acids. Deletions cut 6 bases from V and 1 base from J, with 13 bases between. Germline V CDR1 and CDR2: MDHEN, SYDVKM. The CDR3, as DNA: TGTGCCAGCAGGGGGCAGGGGCGGTCCTACGAGCAGTACTTC. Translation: CASRGQGRSYEQYF.

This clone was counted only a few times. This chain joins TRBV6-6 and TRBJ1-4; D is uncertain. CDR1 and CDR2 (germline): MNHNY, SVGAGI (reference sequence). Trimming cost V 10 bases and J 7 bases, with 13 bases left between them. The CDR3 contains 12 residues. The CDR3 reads CATAFTGEKLFF. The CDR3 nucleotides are TGTGCCACCGCCTTCACGGGTGAAAAACTGTTTTTT.

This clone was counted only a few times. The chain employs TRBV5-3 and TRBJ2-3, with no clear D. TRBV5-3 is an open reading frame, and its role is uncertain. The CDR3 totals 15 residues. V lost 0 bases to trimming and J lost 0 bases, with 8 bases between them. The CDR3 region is CARSLGSGSTDTQYF. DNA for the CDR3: TGTGCCAGAAGCTTGGGGTCAGGAAGCACAGATACGCAGTATTTT.

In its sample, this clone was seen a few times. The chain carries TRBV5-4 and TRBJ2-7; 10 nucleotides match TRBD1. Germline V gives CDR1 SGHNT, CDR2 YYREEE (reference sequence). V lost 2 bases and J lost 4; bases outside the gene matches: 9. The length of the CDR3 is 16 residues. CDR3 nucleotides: TGTGCCAGCAGCTTAAATTGGGGACAGGGGAAGTACGAGCAGTACTTC. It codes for CASSLNWGQGKYEQYF.

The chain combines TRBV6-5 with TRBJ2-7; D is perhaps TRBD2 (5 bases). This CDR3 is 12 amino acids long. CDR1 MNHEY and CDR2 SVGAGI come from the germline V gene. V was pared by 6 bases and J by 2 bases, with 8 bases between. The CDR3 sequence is CASRTGTYEQYF. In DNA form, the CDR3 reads TGTGCCAGCAGGACCGGGACCTACGAGCAGTACTTC.

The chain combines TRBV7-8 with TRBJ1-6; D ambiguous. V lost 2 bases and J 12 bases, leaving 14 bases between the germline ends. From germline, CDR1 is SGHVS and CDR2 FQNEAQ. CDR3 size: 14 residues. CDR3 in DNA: TGTGCCAGCAGCTTAAAGGACCGGGGAGTACCCCTCCACTTT. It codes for CASSLKDRGVPLHF.

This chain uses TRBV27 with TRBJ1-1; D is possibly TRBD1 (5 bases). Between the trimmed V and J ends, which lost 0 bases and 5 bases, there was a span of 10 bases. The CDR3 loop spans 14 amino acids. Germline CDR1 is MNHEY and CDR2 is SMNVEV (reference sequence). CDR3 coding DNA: TGTGCCAGCAGTTTATCGGGGGGGAGGACTGAAGCTTTCTTT. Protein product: CASSLSGGRTEAFF.

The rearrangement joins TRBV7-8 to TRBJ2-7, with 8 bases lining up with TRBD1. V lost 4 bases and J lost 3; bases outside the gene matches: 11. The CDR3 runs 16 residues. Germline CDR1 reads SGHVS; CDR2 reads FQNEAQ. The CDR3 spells CASSYTVAGGSYEQYF. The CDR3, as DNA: TGTGCCAGCAGCTACACGGTGGCAGGGGGCAGCTACGAGCAGTACTTC. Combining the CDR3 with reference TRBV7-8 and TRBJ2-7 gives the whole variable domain GAGVSQSPRYKVAKRGQDVALRCDPISGHVSLFWYQQALGQGPEFLTYFQNEAQLDKSGLPSDRFFAERPEGSVSTLKIQRTQQEDSAVYLCASSYTVAGGSYEQYFGPGTRLTVT.

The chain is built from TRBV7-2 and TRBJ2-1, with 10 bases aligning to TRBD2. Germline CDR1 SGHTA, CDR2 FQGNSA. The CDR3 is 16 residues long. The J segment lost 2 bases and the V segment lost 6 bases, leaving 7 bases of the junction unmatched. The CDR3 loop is CASRSPSGGTYNEQFF. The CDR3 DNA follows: TGTGCCAGCAGGTCCCCTAGCGGGGGTACCTACAATGAGCAGTTCTTC.

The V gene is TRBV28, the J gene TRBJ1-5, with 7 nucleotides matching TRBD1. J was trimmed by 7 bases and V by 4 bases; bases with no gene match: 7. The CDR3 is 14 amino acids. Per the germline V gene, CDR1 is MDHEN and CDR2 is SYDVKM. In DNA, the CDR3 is TGTGCCAGCAGTTCCGCGACAGGGACCCAGCCCCAGCATTTT. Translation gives CASSSATGTQPQHF.

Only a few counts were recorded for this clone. CDR3 DNA sequence: TGTGCCAGCAGCTACAACGATCTTTGGGAGACCCAGTACTTC. Translated, it gives CASSYNDLWETQYF. The chain combines TRBV5-6 with TRBJ2-5, with D unresolved. The CDR3 loop spans 14 amino acids. The V gene's germline CDR1 is SGHDT and CDR2 YYEEEE. Between the trimmed V and J ends, which lost 3 bases and 5 bases, there was a span of 14 bases.

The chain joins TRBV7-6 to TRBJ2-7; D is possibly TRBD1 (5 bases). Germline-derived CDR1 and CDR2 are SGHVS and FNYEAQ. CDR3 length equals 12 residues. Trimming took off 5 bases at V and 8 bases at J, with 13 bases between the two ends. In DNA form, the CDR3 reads TGTGCCAGCAGCCCTGGGGCACAGAAGCAGTACTTC. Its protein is CASSPGAQKQYF.

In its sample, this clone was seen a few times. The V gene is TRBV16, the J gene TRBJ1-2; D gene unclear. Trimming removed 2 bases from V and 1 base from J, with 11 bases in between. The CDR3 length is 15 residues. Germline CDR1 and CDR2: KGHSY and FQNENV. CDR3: CASSQGTGLNYGYTF. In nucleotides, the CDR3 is TGTGCCAGCAGCCAAGGAACGGGTCTTAACTATGGCTACACCTTC.

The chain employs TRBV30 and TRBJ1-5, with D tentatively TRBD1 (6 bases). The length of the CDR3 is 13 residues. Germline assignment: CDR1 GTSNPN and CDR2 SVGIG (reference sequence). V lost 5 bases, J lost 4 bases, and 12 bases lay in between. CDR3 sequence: CAWRQDKNQPQHF. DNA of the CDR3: TGTGCCTGGCGACAGGACAAAAATCAGCCCCAGCATTTT.

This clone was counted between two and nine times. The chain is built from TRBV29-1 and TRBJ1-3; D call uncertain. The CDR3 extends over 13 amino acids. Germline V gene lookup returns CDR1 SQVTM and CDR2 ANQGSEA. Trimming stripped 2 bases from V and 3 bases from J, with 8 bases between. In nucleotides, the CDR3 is TGCAGCGTTGAACGGGGATATGGAAACACCATATATTTT. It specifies CSVERGYGNTIYF. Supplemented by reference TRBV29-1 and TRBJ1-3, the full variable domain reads SAVISQKPSRDICQRGTSLTIQCQVDSQVTMMFWYRQQPGQSLTLIATANQGSEATYESGFVIDKFPISRPNLTFSTLTVSNMSPEDSSIYLCSVERGYGNTIYFGEGSWLTVV.

As DNA, the CDR3 is TGCAGCGTTTTGCTCGGGAGGAGGGGTTCACCCCTCCACTTT. It is translated as CSVLLGRRGSPLHF. This chain connects TRBV29-1 to TRBJ1-6; possible D gene TRBD1, 5 bases. V was shortened by 5 bases and J by 9 bases, with 17 bases between the two germline ends. Looked up from germline, CDR1 is SQVTM and CDR2 is ANQGSEA. The CDR3 spans 14 residues.

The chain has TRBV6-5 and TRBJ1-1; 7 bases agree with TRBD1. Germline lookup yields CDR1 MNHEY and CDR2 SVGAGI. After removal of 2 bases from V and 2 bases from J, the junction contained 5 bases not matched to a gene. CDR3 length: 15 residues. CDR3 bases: TGTGCCAGCAGTTACAAGGGACAGAGAAACACTGAAGCTTTCTTT. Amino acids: CASSYKGQRNTEAFF.

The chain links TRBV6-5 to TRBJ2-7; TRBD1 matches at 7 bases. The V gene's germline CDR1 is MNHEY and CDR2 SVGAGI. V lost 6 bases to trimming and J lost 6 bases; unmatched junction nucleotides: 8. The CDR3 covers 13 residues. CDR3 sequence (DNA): TGTGCCAGCAGCGATGACAGGGCGGGCGAGCAGTACTTC. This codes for CASSDDRAGEQYF.

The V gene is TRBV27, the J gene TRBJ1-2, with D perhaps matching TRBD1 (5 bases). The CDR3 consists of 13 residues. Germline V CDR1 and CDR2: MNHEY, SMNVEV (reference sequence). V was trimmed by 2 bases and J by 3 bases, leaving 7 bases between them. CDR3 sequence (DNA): TGTGCCAGCAGTTTACAGGGCCACTATGGCTACACCTTC. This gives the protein CASSLQGHYGYTF.

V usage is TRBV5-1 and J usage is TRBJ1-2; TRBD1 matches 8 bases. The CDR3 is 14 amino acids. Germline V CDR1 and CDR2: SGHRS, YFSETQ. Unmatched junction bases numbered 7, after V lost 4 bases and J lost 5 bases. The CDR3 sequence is CASSLDRVEYGYTF. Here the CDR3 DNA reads TGCGCCAGCAGCCTGGACAGGGTTGAATATGGCTACACCTTC.

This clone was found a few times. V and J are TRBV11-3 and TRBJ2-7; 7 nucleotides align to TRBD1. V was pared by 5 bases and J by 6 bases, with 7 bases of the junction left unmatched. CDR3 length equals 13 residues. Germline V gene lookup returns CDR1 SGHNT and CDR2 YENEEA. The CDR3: CASSRTTGAEQYF. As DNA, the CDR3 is TGTGCCAGCAGCCGTACCACAGGGGCCGAGCAGTACTTC.

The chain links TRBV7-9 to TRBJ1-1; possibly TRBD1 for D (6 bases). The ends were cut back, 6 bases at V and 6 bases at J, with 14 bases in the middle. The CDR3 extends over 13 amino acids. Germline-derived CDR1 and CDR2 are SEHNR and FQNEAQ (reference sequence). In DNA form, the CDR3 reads TGTGCCAGCAGAGGGGGGGGCTGGCCTGAAGCTTTCTTT. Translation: CASRGGGWPEAFF.

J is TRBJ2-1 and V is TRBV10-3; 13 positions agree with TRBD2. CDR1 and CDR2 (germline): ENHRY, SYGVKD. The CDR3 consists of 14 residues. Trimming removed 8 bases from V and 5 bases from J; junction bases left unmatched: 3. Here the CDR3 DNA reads TGTGCCATCCGAGGGACTAGCGGGAACAATGAGCAGTTCTTC. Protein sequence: CAIRGTSGNNEQFF.

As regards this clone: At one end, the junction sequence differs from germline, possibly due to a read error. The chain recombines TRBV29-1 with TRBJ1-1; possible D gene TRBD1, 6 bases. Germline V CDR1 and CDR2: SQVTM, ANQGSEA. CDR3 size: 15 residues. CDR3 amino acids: CSAEDAWTANTEAFF. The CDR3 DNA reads TGCAGCGCAGAAGATGCCTGGACAGCGAACACTGAGGCTTTCTTT.

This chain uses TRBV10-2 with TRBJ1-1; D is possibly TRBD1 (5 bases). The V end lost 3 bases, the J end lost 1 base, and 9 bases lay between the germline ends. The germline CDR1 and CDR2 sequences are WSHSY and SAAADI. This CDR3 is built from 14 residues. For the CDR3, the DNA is TGCGCCAGCAGTGATCTGGGGCCGAACACTGAAGCTTTCTTT. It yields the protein CASSDLGPNTEAFF.

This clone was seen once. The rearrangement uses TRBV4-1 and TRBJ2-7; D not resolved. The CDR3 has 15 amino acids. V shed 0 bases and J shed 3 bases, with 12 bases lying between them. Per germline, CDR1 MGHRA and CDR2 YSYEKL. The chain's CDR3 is CASSQEEVPIYEQYF. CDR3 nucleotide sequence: TGCGCCAGCAGCCAAGAAGAAGTACCTATCTACGAGCAGTACTTC.

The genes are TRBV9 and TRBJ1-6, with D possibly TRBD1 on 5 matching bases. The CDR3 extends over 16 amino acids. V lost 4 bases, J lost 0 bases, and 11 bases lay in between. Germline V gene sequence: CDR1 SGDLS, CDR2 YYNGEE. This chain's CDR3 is CASSPRQSSYNSPLHF. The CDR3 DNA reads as TGTGCCAGCAGCCCCCGACAGAGCTCCTATAATTCACCCCTCCACTTT.